This T cell receptor beta chain was profiled in a study of shared clonotypes between healthy human individuals. Findings and caveats of the study: Memory subsets had estimated richness that was generally smaller than that of naive subsets. Clonotype sharing across four donors was observed for 4% to 6.5% of naive CD4 clonotypes.

Libraries were prepared by immunoSEQ multiplex PCR; TCRdb keeps only in-frame clonotypes and omits some of them. The table has 550,000 to 700,000 clones, roughly 73% seen once; the top ten hold more than 1.5%. The CDR3 extends over 15 amino acids. Germline V gene sequence: CDR1 MDHEN, CDR2 SYDVKM. The V end lost 3 bases, the J end lost 2 bases, and 11 bases lay between the germline ends. As concerns this clone: Its antigen is not identified.

The receptor was isolated from a young woman in good health. The material sequenced was memory CD4+ T cells sorted from blood. Subset specified: CD45RA-negative fraction. This chain uses TRBV28 with TRBJ1-5; perhaps TRBD1 as D (5 bases). CDR3 sequence: CASSFRVLGNQPQHF. CDR3 DNA: TGTGCCAGCAGTTTCAGGGTGTTGGGCAATCAGCCCCAGCATTTT.